These T cell receptor beta chains were read from a single sample in a study of T cell changes during pregnancy in multiple sclerosis. Assay: immunoSEQ multiplex PCR; the TCRdb copy retains only in-frame clones and omits some. The table shows tens of thousands of clones, with less than 90% occurring only once. Sequenced material: CD4+ T cells from peripheral blood mononuclear cells, taken in the first trimester of pregnancy. These receptors were obtained from a female donor with multiple sclerosis, enrolled in a pregnancy study. Each CDR3 is given with its conserved first and last residue.

V: TRBV6-6; J: TRBJ2-5; CDR3: CASAPGLAIETQYF
V: TRBV19; J: TRBJ2-7; CDR3: CASAISRGHEQYF
V: TRBV19; J: TRBJ1-1; CDR3: CASSFNDLNTEAFF
V: TRBV5-1; J: TRBJ2-5; CDR3: CASSLPGTGGGQETQYF
V: TRBV2; J: TRBJ1-2; CDR3: CASSRRDTNYGYTF
V: TRBV5-1; J: TRBJ1-1; CDR3: CASSWGGGRNTEAFF
V: TRBV5-1; J: TRBJ2-3; CDR3: CASSLMGGPISTDTQYF
V: TRBV9; J: TRBJ2-5; CDR3: CASSVIDGGTGTQYF
V: TRBV29-1; J: TRBJ2-1; CDR3: CSVARESYNEQFF
V: TRBV4-1; J: TRBJ1-1; CDR3: CASSQGWARQGIMNTEAFF
V: TRBV25-1; J: TRBJ1-1; CDR3: CASKRQGEAFF
V: TRBV7-8; J: TRBJ1-1; CDR3: CASSLTGTGTLNTEAFF
V: TRBV19; J: TRBJ1-2; CDR3: CASRGGWGYTF
V: TRBV30; J: TRBJ1-5; CDR3: CAWSSDRDPWLSNQPQHF
V: TRBV5-4; J: TRBJ2-5; CDR3: CASSLDPTGVGETQYF
V: TRBV10-3; J: TRBJ2-1; CDR3: CAISESGTGSYNEQFF
V: TRBV5-1; J: TRBJ2-2; CDR3: CASSEDVPGKGGSGELFF
V: TRBV19; J: TRBJ1-2; CDR3: CASSLGPNYGYTF
V: TRBV13; J: TRBJ1-2; CDR3: CASSSISLWGYTF
V: TRBV5-4; J: TRBJ2-3; CDR3: CASSSLAASTDTQYF
V: TRBV30; J: TRBJ2-5; CDR3: CAWSVQVETQYF
V: TRBV15; J: TRBJ1-4; CDR3: CATSRATNEKLFF
V: TRBV5-1; J: TRBJ2-4; CDR3: CASSGTSGRGSKNIQYF
V: TRBV5-1; J: TRBJ2-3; CDR3: CASSLAPNRRGDTQYF
V: TRBV28; J: TRBJ2-7; CDR3: CASHKGTGANEQYF
V: TRBV27; J: TRBJ1-2; CDR3: CASKIEGAFAGGYTF